This is a list of T cell receptor beta chains from one sample in a study of technical replicates of blood from a handful of donors. Data came from immunoSEQ multiplex PCR; TCRdb stores just in-frame clones and leaves some out. Of around 63,000 clones listed, roughly 98% were seen once; the top ten hold roughly 0.17%. Specimen: T cells isolated from PBMCs. The receptors shown here come from a human donor in good health. CDR3s include the opening cysteine and the closing phenylalanine or tryptophan. The D gene is left open where the match is weak. Part of the rows lack a size; the others show once, few, many or a class for expanded clones.

CDR3 DNA | CDR3 protein | D gene | J gene | clone size | V gene
TGCGCCAGCAGCTTGGTCCGGGGGGGGGCCTACAATGAGCAGTTCTTC | CASSLVRGGAYNEQFF | TRBD2 | TRBJ2-1 | NA | TRBV5-1
TGTGCCAGCAGCGCGGGACAGGGGACGAATGAGCAGTTCTTC | CASSAGQGTNEQFF | TRBD1 | TRBJ2-1 | NA | TRBV13
TGTGCCAGCAGTTTGAGTGATGAGCAGTTCTTC | CASSLSDEQFF | NA | TRBJ2-1 | NA | TRBV28
TGTGCCAGCAGCGGTACCCTAGCGGGAGACTACAATGAGCAGTTCTTC | CASSGTLAGDYNEQFF | TRBD2 | TRBJ2-1 | NA | TRBV11-2
TGTGCCAGTAGTGCCCAGGGAGCGGGACCCGCTATTCCCCGCTACAATGAGCAGTTCTTC | CASSAQGAGPAIPRYNEQFF | TRBD2 | TRBJ2-1 | NA | TRBV19
TGTGCCAGCAGCTTTAGTAGGGGGCAGACCGGGGAGCTGTTTTTT | CASSFSRGQTGELFF | TRBD1 | TRBJ2-2 | NA | TRBV11-2
TGTGCCAGCAGCTGGGCAGGGGGAGGAAACACCATATATTTT | CASSWAGGGNTIYF | TRBD1 | TRBJ1-3 | NA | TRBV7-2
TGCGCCAGCAGCCAAAAGGGACAGTCCTATGGCTACACCTTC | CASSQKGQSYGYTF | TRBD1 | TRBJ1-2 | NA | TRBV4-1
TGCGCCAGCAGTTTCAACCGGGATAGAGAAGCTTTCTTT | CASSFNRDREAFF | NA | TRBJ1-1 | NA | TRBV5-1
TGTGCCAGCAGCAAGGACAGGGGAGGCAATCAGCCCCAGCATTTT | CASSKDRGGNQPQHF | TRBD1 | TRBJ1-5 | NA | TRBV5-4
TGTGCCAGCAGTACACAGGTTATGAGCTCCTACGAGCAGTACTTC | CASSTQVMSSYEQYF | NA | TRBJ2-7 | NA | TRBV28
TGTGCCAGCAGCAACCTTAGCGGGGAATGTTTCACCGGGGAGCTGTTTTTT | CASSNLSGECFTGELFF | NA | TRBJ2-2 | NA | TRBV21-1
TGCGCCAGCAGCTTGGCCGGCAGGGGCAGCACAGATACGCAGTATTTT | CASSLAGRGSTDTQYF | NA | TRBJ2-3 | NA | TRBV5-1
TGTGCCAGCACGGGACTAGCGGGAGGTAATAATATCTACGAGCAGTACTTC | CASTGLAGGNNIYEQYF | TRBD2 | TRBJ2-7 | NA | TRBV2
TGTGCTAGTGGTGATGGACTAGCGGGAGTCCCCGGGGAGCTGTTTTTT | CASGDGLAGVPGELFF | TRBD2 | TRBJ2-2 | NA | TRBV12-5
TGTGCCAGCAGCCAAGACCCGGGACAAACGAACACTGAAGCTTTCTTT | CASSQDPGQTNTEAFF | NA | TRBJ1-1 | NA | TRBV4-2
TGTGCCAGCAGCACACAAGGAACTAGCGGACAAGAGACCCAGTACTTC | CASSTQGTSGQETQYF | TRBD2 | TRBJ2-5 | NA | TRBV9
TGTGCCAGCAGTCCGGGACAGGTCGTGGGGGAGCAGTACTTC | CASSPGQVVGEQYF | TRBD1 | TRBJ2-7 | NA | TRBV28
TGTGCCAGCGGTACCGGGACTATGGGCTACGAGCAGTACTTC | CASGTGTMGYEQYF | TRBD2 | TRBJ2-7 | NA | TRBV6-5
TGTGCCAGCAGCCGACCAACAGGGCAGGAAGAGACCCAGTACTTC | CASSRPTGQEETQYF | NA | TRBJ2-5 | NA | TRBV7-9
TGCAGCGTTGAAGGCGGGAATGAGCAGTTCTTC | CSVEGGNEQFF | NA | TRBJ2-1 | NA | TRBV29-1
TGTGCCAGCAGCGAAGGACTAGCGGGAGGCTACGAGCAGTACTTC | CASSEGLAGGYEQYF | TRBD2 | TRBJ2-7 | NA | TRBV9
TGTGCCAGCAGTTTGACAGGGGCTATGCAGCCCCAGCATTTT | CASSLTGAMQPQHF | TRBD1 | TRBJ1-5 | once | TRBV27
TGCAGTGCAGTCAGGGTTGGTGAGCAGTTCTTC | CSAVRVGEQFF | NA | TRBJ2-1 | NA | TRBV20-1
TGTGCCAGCACTCCCTCCGCCGGGGAGCTGTTTTTT | CASTPSAGELFF | NA | TRBJ2-2 | once | TRBV9
TGCAGCGTTGAAGGGCTAGCGGGAGGCCCCTACAATGAGCAGTTCTTC | CSVEGLAGGPYNEQFF | TRBD2 | TRBJ2-1 | NA | TRBV29-1
TGTGCCAGCAGTACGACAGGGATAAATTCACCCCTCCACTTT | CASSTTGINSPLHF | TRBD1 | TRBJ1-6 | NA | TRBV6-5
TGCGCCAGCAGCCTCCCTTGGGCTAAGTTTGGGGAGACCCAGTACTTC | CASSLPWAKFGETQYF | NA | TRBJ2-5 | NA | TRBV4-1
TGTGCCAGCAGCTCCCGGGACACCCTCAATGAGCAGTTCTTC | CASSSRDTLNEQFF | NA | TRBJ2-1 | NA | TRBV5-4
TGTGCCAGCAGCTTGCTCGAGGGAGGAGGCTATGGCTACACCTTC | CASSLLEGGGYGYTF | NA | TRBJ1-2 | NA | TRBV5-6
TGCGCCAGCAGCTCCCAAATAGCGGGAGGGAGCACAGATACGCAGTATTTT | CASSSQIAGGSTDTQYF | TRBD2 | TRBJ2-3 | NA | TRBV5-1
TGTGCCAGCAGTGTTAAGCTCGATTCACCCCTCCACTTT | CASSVKLDSPLHF | NA | TRBJ1-6 | NA | TRBV2
TGTGCCAGCAGACGAGAATATAGCGGTAATGAGCAGTTCTTC | CASRREYSGNEQFF | NA | TRBJ2-1 | NA | TRBV6-4
TGTGCCAGCAGCCTTACCGGAGCCCCTAGCACAGATACGCAGTATTTT | CASSLTGAPSTDTQYF | NA | TRBJ2-3 | NA | TRBV14
TGTGCCAGCAGACAGGGGGAGAGGTACACTGAAGCTTTCTTT | CASRQGERYTEAFF | TRBD1 | TRBJ1-1 | NA | TRBV6-1
TGCACCCAAAGCGACGGGGGGCCCTTCGGTACGCAGTATTTT | CTQSDGGPFGTQYF | NA | TRBJ2-3 | NA | TRBV1